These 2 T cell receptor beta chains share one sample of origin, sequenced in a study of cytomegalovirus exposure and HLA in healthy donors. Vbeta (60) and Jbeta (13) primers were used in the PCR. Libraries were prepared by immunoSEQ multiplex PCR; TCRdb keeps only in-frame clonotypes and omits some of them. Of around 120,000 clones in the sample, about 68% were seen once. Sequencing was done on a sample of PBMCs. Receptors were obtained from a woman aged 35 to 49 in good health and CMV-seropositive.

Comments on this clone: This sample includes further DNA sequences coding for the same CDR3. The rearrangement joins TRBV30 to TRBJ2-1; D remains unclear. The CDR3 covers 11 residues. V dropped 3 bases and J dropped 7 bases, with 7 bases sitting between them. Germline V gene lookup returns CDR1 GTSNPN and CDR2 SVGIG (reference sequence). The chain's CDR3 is CAWSPSNEQFF. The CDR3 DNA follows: TGTGCCTGGAGCCCCTCGAATGAGCAGTTCTTC.

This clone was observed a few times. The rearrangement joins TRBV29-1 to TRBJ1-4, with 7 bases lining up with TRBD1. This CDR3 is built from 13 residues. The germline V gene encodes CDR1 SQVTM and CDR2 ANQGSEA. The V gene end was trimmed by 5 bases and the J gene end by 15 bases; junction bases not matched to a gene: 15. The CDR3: CSVTQNRDSQLFF. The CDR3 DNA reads TGCAGCGTTACCCAAAACCGGGACAGTCAGTTGTTTTTT.